This is a list of T cell receptor beta chains from one sample in a study of blood T cell repertoires in COVID-19. The protocol was immunoSEQ multiplex PCR, while the TCRdb copy is restricted to in-frame clones and leaves out a portion. The sample includes under 80,000 clones, roughly 84% of them seen just once. Sequences were obtained from peripheral blood. These receptors came from a woman in her sixties or seventies with acute or convalescent COVID-19. Each CDR3 is given with its conserved first and last residue. D genes are given only for firm matches. Only some rows state a clone size, as once, few, many or a class for expanded clones.

V	D	J	size	CDR3	DNA
TRBV5-6	NA	TRBJ1-2	NA	CASSFQTVDGYTF	TGTGCCAGCAGCTTTCAGACAGTAGACGGCTACACCTTC
TRBV6-5	NA	TRBJ2-5	once	CASGDYQETQYF	TGTGCCAGCGGGGACTACCAAGAGACCCAGTACTTC
TRBV23-1	NA	TRBJ1-2	NA	CAEPVEGGYTF	TGCGCCGAGCCCGTAGAGGGTGGCTACACCTTC
TRBV12-3/TRBV12-4	NA	TRBJ1-5	NA	CASTLGLDQPQHF	TGTGCCAGCACCTTGGGGCTTGATCAGCCCCAGCATTTT
TRBV18	NA	TRBJ2-7	NA	CASSPPVAGPSNEQYF	TGTGCCAGCTCACCACCGGTTGCGGGACCTTCGAACGAGCAGTACTTC
TRBV19	NA	TRBJ1-1	NA	CASGNQGQNTEAFF	TGTGCCAGTGGAAATCAGGGGCAGAACACTGAAGCTTTCTTT
TRBV7-8	NA	TRBJ1-5	NA	CASSREGGSNQPQHF	TGTGCCAGCAGCCGCGAGGGTGGGAGCAATCAGCCCCAGCATTTT
TRBV6-5	TRBD1	TRBJ2-7	NA	CASRGTGWAEQYF	TGTGCCAGCAGAGGGACAGGCTGGGCCGAGCAGTACTTC
TRBV9	NA	TRBJ2-6	NA	CASSVGPGGANVLTF	TGTGCCAGCAGCGTAGGGCCCGGGGGGGCCAACGTCCTGACTTTC
TRBV5-1	NA	TRBJ1-1	NA	CASSLKAPNTEAFF	TGCGCCAGCAGCTTGAAAGCCCCGAACACTGAAGCTTTCTTT
TRBV5-1	NA	TRBJ1-2	NA	CASSPGAVPAKGYTF	TGCGCCAGCAGCCCTGGGGCAGTGCCCGCTAAAGGCTACACCTTC
TRBV4-2	NA	TRBJ2-6	few	CASSPRGASSGANVLTF	TGTGCCAGCAGCCCCAGGGGCGCCTCCTCGGGGGCCAACGTCCTGACTTTC
TRBV10-3	TRBD1	TRBJ1-1	NA	CAISAWDRVDTEAFF	TGTGCCATCAGTGCGTGGGACAGGGTGGACACTGAAGCTTTCTTT
TRBV9	NA	TRBJ2-1	NA	CASSVGFGGIGSANEQFF	TGTGCCAGCAGCGTAGGCTTCGGGGGTATCGGTAGCGCCAATGAGCAGTTCTTC
TRBV10-3	TRBD1	TRBJ1-3	NA	CAISESTGGPGNTIYF	TGTGCCATCAGTGAGTCTACAGGGGGCCCTGGAAACACCATATATTTT
TRBV7-9	NA	TRBJ1-2	once	CASSFHLGDYADGYTF	TGTGCCAGCAGCTTTCATTTGGGAGATTATGCGGATGGCTACACCTTC
TRBV5-4	NA	TRBJ1-2	NA	CASSRGVTGSNYGYTF	TGTGCCAGCAGCCGGGGAGTCACAGGGTCTAACTATGGCTACACCTTC
TRBV5-7	TRBD1	TRBJ1-2	NA	CASSSGQPVGGYTF	TGTGCCAGCAGCTCGGGACAGCCGGTGGGGGGCTACACCTTC
TRBV5-1	TRBD1	TRBJ1-1	few	CASRTGTGANAEAFF	TGCGCCAGCAGGACCGGGACAGGGGCTAATGCTGAAGCTTTCTTT
TRBV6-5	NA	TRBJ1-1	NA	CASSYEFQGPNTEAFF	TGTGCCAGCAGTTACGAATTTCAGGGGCCGAACACTGAAGCTTTCTTT
TRBV5-1	NA	TRBJ1-3	NA	CASSLGQSSGNTIYF	TGCGCCAGCAGCTTGGGGCAGTCCTCTGGAAACACCATATATTTT
TRBV2	NA	TRBJ1-2	few	CASSEFKSVYGYTF	TGTGCCAGCAGTGAGTTCAAGAGCGTCTATGGCTACACCTTC
TRBV2	NA	TRBJ1-1	NA	CASSLGLAFF	TGTGCCAGCAGCTTGGGGCTGGCTTTCTTT
TRBV5-1	TRBD1	TRBJ2-3	NA	CASSLDGTGYTQYF	TGCGCCAGCAGCTTGGATGGGACAGGGTATACGCAGTATTTT
TRBV18	NA	TRBJ1-1	NA	CASSPGGWVPEAFF	TGTGCCAGCTCACCAGGAGGGTGGGTACCTGAAGCTTTCTTT
TRBV11-2	NA	TRBJ1-1	many	CASSLRGFDTEAFF	TGTGCCAGCAGCTTAAGGGGATTTGACACTGAAGCTTTCTTT
TRBV11-2	TRBD1	TRBJ1-3	NA	CASSSLVQGADTIYF	TGTGCCAGCAGCTCTCTGGTCCAGGGGGCGGACACCATATATTTT
TRBV30	NA	TRBJ1-1	once	CAWGLDWTGGTEAFF	TGTGCCTGGGGATTAGATTGGACGGGAGGGACTGAAGCTTTCTTT
TRBV18	TRBD2	TRBJ2-1	NA	CASSPQRLAGYNEQFF	TGTGCCAGCTCACCCCAGCGGCTAGCGGGGTACAATGAGCAGTTCTTC
TRBV5-1	NA	TRBJ2-3	once	CASSPGGTGTDTQYF	TGCGCCAGCAGCCCAGGGGGGACAGGCACAGATACGCAGTATTTT
TRBV4-1	TRBD2	TRBJ2-1	NA	CASSRLAGDYNEQFF	TGCGCCAGCAGCCGCCTAGCGGGGGACTACAATGAGCAGTTCTTC
TRBV29-1	NA	TRBJ1-1	NA	CSVERQPNTEAFF	TGCAGCGTTGAAAGACAGCCGAACACTGAAGCTTTCTTT
TRBV24-1	TRBD2	TRBJ2-2	NA	CATSGGSGELFF	TGTGCCACCAGCGGGGGGTCCGGGGAGCTGTTTTTT
TRBV9	NA	TRBJ2-7	NA	CASSVASVSEQYF	TGTGCCAGCAGCGTAGCCAGTGTCAGCGAGCAGTACTTC
TRBV11-3	NA	TRBJ1-1	NA	CASSRGTTEAFF	TGTGCCAGCAGTAGGGGCACGACTGAAGCTTTCTTT
TRBV5-1	TRBD1	TRBJ1-2	few	CASSSMATGVDGYTF	TGCGCCAGCAGCTCGATGGCGACAGGGGTTGATGGCTACACCTTC
TRBV3-1/TRBV3-2	NA	TRBJ2-6	NA	CASSQGRSGANVLTF	TGTGCCAGCAGCCAGGGGAGGTCTGGGGCCAACGTCCTGACTTTC